This T cell receptor beta chain comes out of a study of long-term antiretroviral therapy in people with HIV. Notes on the study in general: HIV repertoires covered narrower CDR3 length ranges than controls did. The blood, collected between about 2004 and 2017, was possibly taken under older ART regimens. Increased diversity was seen after ART, yet it remained lower than in transplant donor controls.

Concerning this clone itself: Its antigen is currently unknown.

This CDR3 spans 13 amino acids. The germline V gene encodes CDR1 MNHNY and CDR2 SVGAGI (reference sequence). Trimming took off 4 bases at V and 5 bases at J, with 11 bases between the two ends. The immunoSEQ assay was v3.0, run at survey level. TCRdb's table, derived via immunoSEQ multiplex PCR, lists solely in-frame clones and lacks some. The data show about 30,000 clones, with nearly 95% seen just once and 5% to 7% held by the top ten. The clonotype was recovered from a woman between 40 and 50 years old with HIV. The sample was unsorted PBMCs, taken around 6.5 years after starting antiretroviral therapy. The rearrangement links TRBV6-6 to TRBJ2-5; D not resolved. This CDR3 reads CASSLGPPETQYF. The CDR3 DNA sequence: TGTGCCAGCAGTTTAGGACCCCCGGAGACCCAGTACTTC.